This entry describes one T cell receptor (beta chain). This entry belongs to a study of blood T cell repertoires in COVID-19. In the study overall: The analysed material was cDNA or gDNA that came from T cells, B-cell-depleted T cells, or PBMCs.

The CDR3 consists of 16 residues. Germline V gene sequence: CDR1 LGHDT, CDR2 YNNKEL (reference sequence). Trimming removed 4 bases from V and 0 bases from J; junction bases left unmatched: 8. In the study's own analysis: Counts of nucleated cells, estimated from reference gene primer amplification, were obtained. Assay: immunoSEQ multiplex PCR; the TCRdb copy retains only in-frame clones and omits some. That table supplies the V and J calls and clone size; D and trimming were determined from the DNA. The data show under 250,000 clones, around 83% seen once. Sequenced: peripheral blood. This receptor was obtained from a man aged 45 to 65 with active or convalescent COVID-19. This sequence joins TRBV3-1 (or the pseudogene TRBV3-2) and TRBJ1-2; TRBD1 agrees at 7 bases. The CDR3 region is CASSLLGQASNYGYTF. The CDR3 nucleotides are TGTGCCAGCAGCCTCCTAGGACAGGCTTCTAACTATGGCTACACCTTC.